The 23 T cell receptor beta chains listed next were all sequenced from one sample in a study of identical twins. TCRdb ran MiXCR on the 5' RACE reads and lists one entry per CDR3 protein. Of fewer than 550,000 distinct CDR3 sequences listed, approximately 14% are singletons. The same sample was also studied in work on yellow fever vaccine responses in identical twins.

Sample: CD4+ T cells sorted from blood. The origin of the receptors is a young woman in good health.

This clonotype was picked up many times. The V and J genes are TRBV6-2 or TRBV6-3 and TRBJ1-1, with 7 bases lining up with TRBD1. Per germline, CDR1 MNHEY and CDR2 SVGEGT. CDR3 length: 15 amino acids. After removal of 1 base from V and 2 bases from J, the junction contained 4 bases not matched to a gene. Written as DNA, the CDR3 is TGTGCCAGCAGTTACTGGGGACAGATCAACACTGAAGCTTTCTTT. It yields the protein CASSYWGQINTEAFF.

This CDR3 reads CASSYLQGPRYENIQYF. The CDR3 DNA reads TGTGCCAGCAGCTACTTACAGGGGCCGCGATATGAAAACATTCAGTACTTC. The V gene is TRBV21-1, the J gene TRBJ2-4; the D call of TRBD1 is as the table states it, not checked on the DNA. TRBV21-1 is recorded as a pseudogene. This CDR3 contains 17 residues.

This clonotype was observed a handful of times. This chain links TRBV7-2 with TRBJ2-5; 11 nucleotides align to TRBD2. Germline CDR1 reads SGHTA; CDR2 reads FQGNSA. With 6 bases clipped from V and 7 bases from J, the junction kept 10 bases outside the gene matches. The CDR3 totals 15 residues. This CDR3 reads CASSVLAGASSTQYF. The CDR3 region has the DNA TGTGCCAGCAGTGTACTAGCGGGGGCTTCCTCGACCCAGTACTTC.

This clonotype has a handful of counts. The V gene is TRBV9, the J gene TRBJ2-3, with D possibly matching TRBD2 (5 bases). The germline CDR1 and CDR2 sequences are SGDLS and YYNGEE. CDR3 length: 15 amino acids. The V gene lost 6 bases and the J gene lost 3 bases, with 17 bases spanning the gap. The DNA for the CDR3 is TGTGCCAGCACCAGCGGCGTAGGACGGACAGATACGCAGTATTTT. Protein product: CASTSGVGRTDTQYF. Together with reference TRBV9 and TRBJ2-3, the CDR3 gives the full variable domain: DSGVTQTPKHLITATGQRVTLRCSPRSGDLSVYWYQQSLDQGLQFLIQYYNGEERAKGNILERFSAQQFPDLHSELNLSSLELGDSALYFCASTSGVGRTDTQYFGPGTRLTVL.

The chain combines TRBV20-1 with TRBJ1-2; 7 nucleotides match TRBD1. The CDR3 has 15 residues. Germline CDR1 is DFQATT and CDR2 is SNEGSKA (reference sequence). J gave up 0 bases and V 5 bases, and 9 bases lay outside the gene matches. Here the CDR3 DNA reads TGCAGTGCTCCACAGGGGAAGATATCTAACTATGGCTACACCTTC. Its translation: CSAPQGKISNYGYTF.

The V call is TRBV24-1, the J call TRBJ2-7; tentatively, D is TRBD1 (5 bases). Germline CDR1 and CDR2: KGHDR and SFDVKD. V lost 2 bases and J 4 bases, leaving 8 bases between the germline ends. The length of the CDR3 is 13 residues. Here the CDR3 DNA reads TGTGCCACCAGTGATTCGAACAGGTACGAGCAGTACTTC. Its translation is CATSDSNRYEQYF.

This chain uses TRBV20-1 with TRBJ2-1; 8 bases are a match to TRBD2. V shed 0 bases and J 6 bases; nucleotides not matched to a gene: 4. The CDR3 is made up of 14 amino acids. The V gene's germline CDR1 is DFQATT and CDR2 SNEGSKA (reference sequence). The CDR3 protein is CSARERGDFNEQFF. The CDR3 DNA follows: TGCAGTGCTAGAGAGCGGGGGGATTTCAATGAGCAGTTCTTC.

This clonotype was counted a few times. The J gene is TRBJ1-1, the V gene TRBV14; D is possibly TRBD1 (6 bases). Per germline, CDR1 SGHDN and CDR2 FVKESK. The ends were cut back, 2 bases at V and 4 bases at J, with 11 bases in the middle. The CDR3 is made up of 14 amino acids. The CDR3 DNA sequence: TGTGCCAGCAGCCAACTCGGACAGTTCACTGAAGCTTTCTTT. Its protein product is CASSQLGQFTEAFF.

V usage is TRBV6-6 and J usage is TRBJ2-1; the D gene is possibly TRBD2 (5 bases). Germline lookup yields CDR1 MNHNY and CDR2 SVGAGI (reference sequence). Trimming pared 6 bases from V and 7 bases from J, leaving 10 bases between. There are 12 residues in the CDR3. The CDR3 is CASRGPGNEQFF. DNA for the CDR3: TGTGCCAGCAGAGGGCCGGGGAATGAGCAGTTCTTC.

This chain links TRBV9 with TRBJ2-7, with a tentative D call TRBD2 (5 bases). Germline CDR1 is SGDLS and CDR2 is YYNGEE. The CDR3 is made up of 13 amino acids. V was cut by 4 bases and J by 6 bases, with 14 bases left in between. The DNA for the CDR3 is TGTGCCAGCAGCAATTCCCCGGGGAGCGAGCAGTACTTC. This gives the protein CASSNSPGSEQYF.

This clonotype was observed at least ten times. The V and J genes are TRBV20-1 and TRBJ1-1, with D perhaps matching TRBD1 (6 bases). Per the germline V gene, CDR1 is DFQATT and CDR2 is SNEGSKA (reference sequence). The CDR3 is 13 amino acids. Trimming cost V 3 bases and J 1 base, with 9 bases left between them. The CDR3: CSARRGGNTEAFF. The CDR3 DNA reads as TGCAGTGCTAGGAGGGGGGGGAACACTGAAGCTTTCTTT.

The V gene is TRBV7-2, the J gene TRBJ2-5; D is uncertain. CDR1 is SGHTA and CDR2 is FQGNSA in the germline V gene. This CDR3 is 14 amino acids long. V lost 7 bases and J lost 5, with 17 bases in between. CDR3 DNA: TGTGCCAGCACCGAAAGCCTGGGAAGGGAGACCCAGTACTTC. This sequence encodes CASTESLGRETQYF.

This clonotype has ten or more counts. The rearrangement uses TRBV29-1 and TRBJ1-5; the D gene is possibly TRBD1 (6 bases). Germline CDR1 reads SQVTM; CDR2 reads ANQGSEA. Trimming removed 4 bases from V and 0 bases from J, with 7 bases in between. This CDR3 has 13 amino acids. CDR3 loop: CSVGTDSNQPQHF. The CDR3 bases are TGCAGCGTTGGGACAGATAGCAATCAGCCCCAGCATTTT.

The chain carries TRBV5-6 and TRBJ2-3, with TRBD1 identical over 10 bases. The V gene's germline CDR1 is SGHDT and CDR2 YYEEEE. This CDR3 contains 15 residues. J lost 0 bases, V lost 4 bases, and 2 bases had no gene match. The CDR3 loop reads CASSGGQGSTDTQYF. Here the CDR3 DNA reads TGTGCCAGCAGCGGGGGACAGGGGAGCACAGATACGCAGTATTTT.

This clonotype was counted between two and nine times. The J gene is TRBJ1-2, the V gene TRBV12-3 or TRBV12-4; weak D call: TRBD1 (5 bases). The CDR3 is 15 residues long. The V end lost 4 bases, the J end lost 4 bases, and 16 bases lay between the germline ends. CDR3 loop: CASSSGAGKAYGYTF. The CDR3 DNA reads TGTGCCAGCAGTTCTGGGGCAGGGAAAGCCTATGGCTACACCTTC.

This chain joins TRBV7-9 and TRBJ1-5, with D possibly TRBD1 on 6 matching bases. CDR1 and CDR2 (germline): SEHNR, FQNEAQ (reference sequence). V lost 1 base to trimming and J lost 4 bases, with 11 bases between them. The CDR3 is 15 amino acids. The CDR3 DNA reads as TGTGCCAGCAGCTTAGGGACAGCGGAGAATCAGCCCCAGCATTTT. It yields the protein CASSLGTAENQPQHF.

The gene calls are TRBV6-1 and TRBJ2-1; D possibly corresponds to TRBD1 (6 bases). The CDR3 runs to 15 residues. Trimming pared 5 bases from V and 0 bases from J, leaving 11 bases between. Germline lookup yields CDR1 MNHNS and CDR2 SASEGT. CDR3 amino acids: CASSKTGSSYNEQFF. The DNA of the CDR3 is TGTGCCAGCAGTAAAACAGGGAGCTCCTACAATGAGCAGTTCTTC.

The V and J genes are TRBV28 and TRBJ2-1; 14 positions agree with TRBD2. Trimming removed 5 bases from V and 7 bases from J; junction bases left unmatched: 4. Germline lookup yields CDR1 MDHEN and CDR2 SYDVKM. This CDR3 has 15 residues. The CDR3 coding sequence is TGTGCCAGCAGTAGCCGGACTAGCGGGAGGAATGAGCAGTTCTTC. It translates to CASSSRTSGRNEQFF.

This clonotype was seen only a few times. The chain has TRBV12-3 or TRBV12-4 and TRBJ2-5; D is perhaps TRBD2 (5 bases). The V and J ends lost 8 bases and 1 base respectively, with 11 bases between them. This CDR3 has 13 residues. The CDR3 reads CASQTRPQETQYF. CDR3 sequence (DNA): TGTGCCAGCCAAACTAGACCCCAAGAGACCCAGTACTTC.

The CDR3 DNA follows: TGTGCCAGCAGCTCAGGGACAGGGGGCCACTACGAGCAGTACTTC. It yields the protein CASSSGTGGHYEQYF. This chain uses TRBV7-9 with TRBJ2-7; 12 bases match TRBD1. CDR1 SEHNR and CDR2 FQNEAQ come from the germline V gene (reference sequence). The V gene end was trimmed by 4 bases and the J gene end by 3 bases; junction bases not matched to a gene: 4. The CDR3 covers 15 residues.

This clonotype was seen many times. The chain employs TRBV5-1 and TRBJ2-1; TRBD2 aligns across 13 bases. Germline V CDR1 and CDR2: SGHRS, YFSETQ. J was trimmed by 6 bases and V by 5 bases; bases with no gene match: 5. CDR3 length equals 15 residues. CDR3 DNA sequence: TGCGCCAGCAGTCCACTAGCGGGGGGGCTCAATGAGCAGTTCTTC. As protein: CASSPLAGGLNEQFF.

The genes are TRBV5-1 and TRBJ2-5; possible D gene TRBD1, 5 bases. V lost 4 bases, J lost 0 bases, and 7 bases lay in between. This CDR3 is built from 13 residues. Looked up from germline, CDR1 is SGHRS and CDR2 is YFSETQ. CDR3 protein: CASSRQYQETQYF. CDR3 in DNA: TGCGCCAGCAGCCGACAGTACCAAGAGACCCAGTACTTC.

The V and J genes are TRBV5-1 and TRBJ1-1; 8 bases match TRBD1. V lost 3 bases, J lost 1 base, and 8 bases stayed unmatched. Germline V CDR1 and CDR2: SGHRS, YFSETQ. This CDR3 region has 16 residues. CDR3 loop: CASSSPDRGRNTEAFF. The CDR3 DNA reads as TGCGCCAGCAGCTCCCCCGACAGGGGTAGGAACACTGAAGCTTTCTTT.